Sequencing of this T cell receptor (beta chain) was carried out in a study of T-cell memory formation after mild COVID-19. A single record per CDR3 protein comes from TCRdb applying MiXCR to the 5' RACE reads. Here the sample spans over 250,000 distinct CDR3 sequences, around 15% being singletons. Germline lookup yields CDR1 MDHEN and CDR2 SYDVKM. This CDR3 region has 14 residues. Trimming removed 5 bases from V and 7 bases from J; junction bases left unmatched: 7. The study's findings and limits: Day 15 to 85 contractors were CD4/CD8 balanced; later expanders leaned CD4+. The finding that pre-infection memory included some responding clones suggested that cross-reactive memory joined. For second-wave clones that peaked at day 37, SARS-CoV-2 specificity went unverified.

This clonotype was seen more than once but under ten times. Antigen: not known. V usage is TRBV28 and J usage is TRBJ2-4; 8 nucleotides agree with TRBD1. The sample consisted of PBMCs or a T cell subset sorted from them (not recorded which). This TCR was recovered from a man aged 18-30 years who had mild COVID-19 (a few samples of this study predate the infection). Cell type and time point are not known. The CDR3 coding sequence is TGTGCCAGCAGTCCCTCGACAGGGGCCAACATTCAGTACTTC. Translating gives CASSPSTGANIQYF.